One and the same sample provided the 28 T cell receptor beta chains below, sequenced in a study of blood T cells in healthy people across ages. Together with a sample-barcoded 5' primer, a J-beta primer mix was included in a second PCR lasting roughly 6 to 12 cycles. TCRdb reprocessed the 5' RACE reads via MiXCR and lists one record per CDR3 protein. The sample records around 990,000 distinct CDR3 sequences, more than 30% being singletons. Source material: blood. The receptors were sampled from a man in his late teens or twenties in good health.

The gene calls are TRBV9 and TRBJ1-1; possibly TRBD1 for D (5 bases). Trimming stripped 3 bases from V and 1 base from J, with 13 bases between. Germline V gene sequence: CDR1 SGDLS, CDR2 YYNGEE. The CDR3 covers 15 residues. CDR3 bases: TGTGCCAGCAGCGGGGGGACGGGTGGGAACACTGAAGCTTTCTTT. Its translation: CASSGGTGGNTEAFF.

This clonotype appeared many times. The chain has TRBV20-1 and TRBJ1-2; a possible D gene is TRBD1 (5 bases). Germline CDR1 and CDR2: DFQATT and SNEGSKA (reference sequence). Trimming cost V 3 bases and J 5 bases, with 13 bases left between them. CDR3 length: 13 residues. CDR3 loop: CSASPTGSYGYTF. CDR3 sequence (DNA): TGCAGTGCTAGTCCCACAGGATCTTATGGCTACACCTTC.

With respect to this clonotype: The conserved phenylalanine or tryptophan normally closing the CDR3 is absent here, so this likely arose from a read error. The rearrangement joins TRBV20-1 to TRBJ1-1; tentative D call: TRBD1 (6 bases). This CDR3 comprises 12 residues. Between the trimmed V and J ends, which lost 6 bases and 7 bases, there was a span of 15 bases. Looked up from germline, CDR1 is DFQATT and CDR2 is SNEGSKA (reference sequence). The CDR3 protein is CSARVGANEAFL. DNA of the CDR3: TGCAGTGCAAGGGTGGGGGCAAATGAAGCTTTCCTT.

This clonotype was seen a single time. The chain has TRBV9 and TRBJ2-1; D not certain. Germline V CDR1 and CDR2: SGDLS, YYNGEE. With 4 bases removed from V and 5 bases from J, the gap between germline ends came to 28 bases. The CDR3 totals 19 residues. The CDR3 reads CASSPRPPTFDQIDNEQFF. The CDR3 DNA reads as TGTGCCAGCAGCCCCCGCCCCCCGACATTCGACCAAATCGACAATGAGCAGTTCTTC.

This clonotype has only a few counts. The DNA of the CDR3 is TGTGCCAGCAGCCGTGACCAGTCCACAGATACGCAGTATTTT. Translating it yields CASSRDQSTDTQYF. This chain links TRBV3-1 with TRBJ2-3; D is unclear. The germline V gene has CDR1 LGHDT and CDR2 YNNKEL (reference sequence). The CDR3 spans 14 residues. Trimming removed 4 bases from V and 2 bases from J, with 10 bases in between.

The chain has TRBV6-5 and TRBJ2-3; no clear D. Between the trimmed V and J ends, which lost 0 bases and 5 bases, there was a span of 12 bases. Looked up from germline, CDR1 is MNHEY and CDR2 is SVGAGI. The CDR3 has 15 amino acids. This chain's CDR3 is CASSYSAALRDTQYF. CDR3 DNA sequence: TGTGCCAGCAGTTACTCGGCTGCCCTTAGAGATACGCAGTATTTT.

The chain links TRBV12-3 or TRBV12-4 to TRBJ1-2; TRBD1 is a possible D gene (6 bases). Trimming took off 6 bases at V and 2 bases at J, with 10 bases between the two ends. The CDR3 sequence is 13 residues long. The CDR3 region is CASSHDRNYGYTF. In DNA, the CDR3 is TGTGCCAGCAGCCACGACAGGAACTATGGCTACACCTTC.

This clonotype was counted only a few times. In nucleotides, the CDR3 is TGCAGTGTCGTTATTAACACTGAAGCTTTCTTT. Its translation is CSVVINTEAFF. V usage is TRBV20-1 and J usage is TRBJ1-1; D is uncertain. V was trimmed by 7 bases and J by 2 bases, leaving 8 bases between them. Germline V CDR1 and CDR2: DFQATT, SNEGSKA (reference sequence). The CDR3 extends over 11 amino acids.

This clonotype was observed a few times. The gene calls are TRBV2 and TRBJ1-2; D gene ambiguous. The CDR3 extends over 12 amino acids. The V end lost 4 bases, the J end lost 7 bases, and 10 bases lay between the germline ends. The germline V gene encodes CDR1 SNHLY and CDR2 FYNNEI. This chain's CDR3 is CASSGGGGGYTF. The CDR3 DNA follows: TGTGCCAGCAGTGGCGGCGGTGGTGGCTACACCTTC.

The CDR3 nucleotides are TGCGCCAACCGATACAGCGGGGGGGCTTACAATGAGCAGTTCTTC. Protein sequence: CANRYSGGAYNEQFF. J is TRBJ2-1 and V is TRBV5-1; 10 bases map to TRBD2. This CDR3 region has 15 residues. V lost 9 bases, J lost 4 bases, and 10 bases stayed unmatched. CDR1 and CDR2 (germline): SGHRS, YFSETQ.

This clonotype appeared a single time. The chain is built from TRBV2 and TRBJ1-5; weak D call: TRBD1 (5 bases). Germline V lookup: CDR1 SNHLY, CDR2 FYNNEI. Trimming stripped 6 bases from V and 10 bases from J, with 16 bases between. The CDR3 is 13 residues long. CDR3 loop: CASSESGGLPQHF. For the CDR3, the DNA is TGTGCCAGCAGCGAGAGCGGGGGTTTACCCCAGCATTTT.

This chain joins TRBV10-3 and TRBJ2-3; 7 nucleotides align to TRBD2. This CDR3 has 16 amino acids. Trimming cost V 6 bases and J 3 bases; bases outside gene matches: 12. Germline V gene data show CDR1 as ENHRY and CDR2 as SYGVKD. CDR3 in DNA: TGTGCCATCAGCTACTTGGCGGGGGAGAGGACAGATACGCAGTATTTT. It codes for CAISYLAGERTDTQYF.

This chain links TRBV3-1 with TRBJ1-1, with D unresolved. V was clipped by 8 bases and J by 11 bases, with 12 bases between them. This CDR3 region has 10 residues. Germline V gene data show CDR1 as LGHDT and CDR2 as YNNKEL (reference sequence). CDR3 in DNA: TGTGCCAGCGGACCCGGCGGGGCTTTCTTT. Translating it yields CASGPGGAFF.

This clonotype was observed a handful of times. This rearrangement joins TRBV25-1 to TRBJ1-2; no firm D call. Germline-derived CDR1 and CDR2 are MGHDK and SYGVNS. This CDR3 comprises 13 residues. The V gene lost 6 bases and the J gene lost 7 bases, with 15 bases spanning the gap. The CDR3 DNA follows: TGTGCCAGCAGCGACCCCCCAGTAGGTGGCTACACCTTC. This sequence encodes CASSDPPVGGYTF.

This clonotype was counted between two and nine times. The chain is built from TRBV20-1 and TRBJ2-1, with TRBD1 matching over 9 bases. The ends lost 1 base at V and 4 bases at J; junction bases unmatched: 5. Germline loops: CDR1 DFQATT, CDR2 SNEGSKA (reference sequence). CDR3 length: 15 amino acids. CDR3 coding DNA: TGCAGTGCTAGAGCCGACAGGGGGTTTTACAATGAGCAGTTCTTC. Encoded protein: CSARADRGFYNEQFF.

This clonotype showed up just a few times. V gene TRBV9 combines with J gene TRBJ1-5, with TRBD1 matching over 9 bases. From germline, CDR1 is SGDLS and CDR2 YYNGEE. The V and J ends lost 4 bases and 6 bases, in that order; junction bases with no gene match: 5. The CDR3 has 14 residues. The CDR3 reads CASSPDRGSQPQHF. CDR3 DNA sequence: TGTGCCAGCAGCCCGGACAGGGGAAGTCAGCCCCAGCATTTT.

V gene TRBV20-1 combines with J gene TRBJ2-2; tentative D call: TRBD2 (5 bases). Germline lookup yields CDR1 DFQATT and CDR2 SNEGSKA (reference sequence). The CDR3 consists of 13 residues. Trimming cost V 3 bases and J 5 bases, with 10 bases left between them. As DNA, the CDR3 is TGCAGTGCTAGGCGGTCGGGGACCGGGGAGCTGTTTTTT. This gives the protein CSARRSGTGELFF.

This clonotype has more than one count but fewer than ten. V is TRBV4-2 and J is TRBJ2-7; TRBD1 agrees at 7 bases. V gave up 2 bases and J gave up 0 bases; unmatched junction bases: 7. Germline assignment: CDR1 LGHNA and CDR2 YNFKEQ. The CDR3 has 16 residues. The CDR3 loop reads CASSQKDRISSYEQYF. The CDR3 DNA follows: TGTGCCAGCAGCCAAAAGGACAGGATAAGCTCCTACGAGCAGTACTTC.

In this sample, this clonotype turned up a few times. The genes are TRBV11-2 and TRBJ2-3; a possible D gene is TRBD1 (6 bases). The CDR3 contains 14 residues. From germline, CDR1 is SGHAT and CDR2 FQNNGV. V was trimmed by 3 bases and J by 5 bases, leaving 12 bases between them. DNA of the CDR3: TGTGCCAGCAGCTTTATCAGGGGAATAGATACGCAGTATTTT. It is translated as CASSFIRGIDTQYF.

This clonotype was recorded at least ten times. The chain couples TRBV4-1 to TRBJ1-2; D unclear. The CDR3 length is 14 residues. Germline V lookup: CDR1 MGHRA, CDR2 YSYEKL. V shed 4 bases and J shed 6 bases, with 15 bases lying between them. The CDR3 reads CASSPTALLNGYTF. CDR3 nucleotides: TGCGCCAGCAGCCCCACAGCCCTCCTGAATGGCTACACCTTC.

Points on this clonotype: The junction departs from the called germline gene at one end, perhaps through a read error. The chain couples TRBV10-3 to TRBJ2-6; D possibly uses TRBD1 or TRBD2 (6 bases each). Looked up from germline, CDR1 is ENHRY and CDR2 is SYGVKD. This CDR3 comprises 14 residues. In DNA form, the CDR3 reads TGTGCCATCAGTACGGGGGCTGGGGCCACCGTCCTGACTTTC. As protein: CAISTGAGATVLTF.

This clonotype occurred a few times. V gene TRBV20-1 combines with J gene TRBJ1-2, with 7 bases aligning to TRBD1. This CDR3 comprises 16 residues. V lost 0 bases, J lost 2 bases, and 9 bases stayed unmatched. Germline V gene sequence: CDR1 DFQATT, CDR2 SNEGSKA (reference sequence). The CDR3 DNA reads TGCAGTGCTAGAGATCTTTTGCAGGGGGGCAACTATGGCTACACCTTC. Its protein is CSARDLLQGGNYGYTF.

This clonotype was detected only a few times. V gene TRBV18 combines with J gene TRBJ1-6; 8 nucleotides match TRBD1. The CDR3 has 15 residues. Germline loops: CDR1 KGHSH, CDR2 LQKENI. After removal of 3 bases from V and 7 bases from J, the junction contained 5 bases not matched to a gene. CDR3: CASSPGDRGNSPLHF. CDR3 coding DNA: TGTGCCAGCTCACCTGGAGACAGGGGAAATTCACCCCTCCACTTT.

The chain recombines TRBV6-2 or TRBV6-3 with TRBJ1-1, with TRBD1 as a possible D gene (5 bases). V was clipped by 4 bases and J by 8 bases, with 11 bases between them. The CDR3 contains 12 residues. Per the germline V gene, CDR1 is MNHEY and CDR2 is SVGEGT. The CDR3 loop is CASSSPGPEAFF. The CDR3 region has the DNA TGTGCCAGCAGTTCTCCGGGGCCGGAAGCTTTCTTT.

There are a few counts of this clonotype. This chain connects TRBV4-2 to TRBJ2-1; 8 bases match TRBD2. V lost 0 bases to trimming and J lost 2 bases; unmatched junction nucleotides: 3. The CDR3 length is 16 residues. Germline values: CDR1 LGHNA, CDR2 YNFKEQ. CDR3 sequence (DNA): TGTGCCAGCAGCCAAGATCCGGGGGGGCCCTACAATGAGCAGTTCTTC. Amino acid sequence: CASSQDPGGPYNEQFF.

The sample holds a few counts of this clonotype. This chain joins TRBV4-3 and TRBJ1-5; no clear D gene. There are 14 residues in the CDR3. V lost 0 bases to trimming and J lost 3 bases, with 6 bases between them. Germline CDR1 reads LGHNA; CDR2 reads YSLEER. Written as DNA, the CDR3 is TGCGCCAGCAGCCAAGATACGATCAATCAGCCCCAGCATTTT. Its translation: CASSQDTINQPQHF.

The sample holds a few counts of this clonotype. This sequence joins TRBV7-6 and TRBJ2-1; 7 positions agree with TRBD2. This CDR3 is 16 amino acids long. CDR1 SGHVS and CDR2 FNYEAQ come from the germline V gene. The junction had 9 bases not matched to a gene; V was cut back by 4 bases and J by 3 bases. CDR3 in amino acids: CASSSNPPSGYNEQFF. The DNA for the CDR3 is TGTGCCAGCAGCTCCAACCCTCCTAGCGGCTACAATGAGCAGTTCTTC.

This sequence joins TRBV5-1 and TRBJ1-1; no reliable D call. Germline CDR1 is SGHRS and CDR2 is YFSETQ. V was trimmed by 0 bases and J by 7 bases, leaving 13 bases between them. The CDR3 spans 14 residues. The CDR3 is CASSLANGKCEAFF. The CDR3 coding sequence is TGCGCCAGCAGCTTGGCCAATGGGAAGTGTGAAGCTTTCTTT.